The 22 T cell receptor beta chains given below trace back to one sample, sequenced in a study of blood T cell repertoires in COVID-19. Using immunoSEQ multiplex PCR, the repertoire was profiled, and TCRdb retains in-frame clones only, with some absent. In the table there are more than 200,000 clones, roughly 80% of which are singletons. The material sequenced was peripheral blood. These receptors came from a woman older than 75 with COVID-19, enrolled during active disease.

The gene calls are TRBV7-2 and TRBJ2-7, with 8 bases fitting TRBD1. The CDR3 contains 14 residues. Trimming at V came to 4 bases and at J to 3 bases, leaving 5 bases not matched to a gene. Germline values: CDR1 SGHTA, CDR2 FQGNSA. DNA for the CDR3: TGTGCCAGCAGCTCCGGACAGGGAAGCTACGAGCAGTACTTC. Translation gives CASSSGQGSYEQYF.

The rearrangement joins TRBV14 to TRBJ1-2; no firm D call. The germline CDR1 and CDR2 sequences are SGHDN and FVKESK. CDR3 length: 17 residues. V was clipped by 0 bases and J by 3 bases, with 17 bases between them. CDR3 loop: CASSQDGRRTSDYGYTF. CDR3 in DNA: TGTGCCAGCAGCCAAGATGGAAGGAGGACGAGTGACTATGGCTACACCTTC.

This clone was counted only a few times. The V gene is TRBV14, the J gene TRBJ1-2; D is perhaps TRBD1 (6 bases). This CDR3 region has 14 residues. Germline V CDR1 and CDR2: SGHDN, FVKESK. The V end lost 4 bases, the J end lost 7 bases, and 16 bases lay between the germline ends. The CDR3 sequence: CASSPAGVLTGYTF. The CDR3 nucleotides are TGTGCCAGCAGCCCGGCAGGGGTTCTCACTGGCTACACCTTC. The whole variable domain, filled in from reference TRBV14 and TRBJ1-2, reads EAGVTQFPSHSVIEKGQTVTLRCDPISGHDNLYWYRRVMGKEIKFLLHFVKESKQDESGMPNNRFLAERTGGTYSTLKVQPAELEDSGVYFCASSPAGVLTGYTFGSGTRLTVV.

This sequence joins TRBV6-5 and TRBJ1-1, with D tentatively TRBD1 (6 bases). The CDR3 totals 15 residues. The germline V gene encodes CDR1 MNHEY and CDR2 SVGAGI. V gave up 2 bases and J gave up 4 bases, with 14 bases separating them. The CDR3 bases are TGTGCCAGCAGTTACGGGACATTGGGGTCCACTGAAGCTTTCTTT. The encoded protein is CASSYGTLGSTEAFF.

The CDR3 spells CASSPEERSQYF. The CDR3 DNA follows: TGTGCCAGCAGCCCAGAGGAGAGATCCCAGTACTTC. The V gene is TRBV7-2, the J gene TRBJ2-5; no clear D. The germline gives CDR1 SGHTA, CDR2 FQGNSA. The CDR3 extends over 12 amino acids. V was trimmed by 5 bases and J by 9 bases, leaving 13 bases between them.

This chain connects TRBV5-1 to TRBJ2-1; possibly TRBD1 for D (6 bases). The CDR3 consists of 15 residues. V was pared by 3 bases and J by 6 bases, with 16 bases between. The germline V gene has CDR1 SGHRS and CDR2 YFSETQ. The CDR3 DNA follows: TGCGCCAGCAGCTCATCAGGACAGCTTCTCAATGAGCAGTTCTTC. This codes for CASSSSGQLLNEQFF.

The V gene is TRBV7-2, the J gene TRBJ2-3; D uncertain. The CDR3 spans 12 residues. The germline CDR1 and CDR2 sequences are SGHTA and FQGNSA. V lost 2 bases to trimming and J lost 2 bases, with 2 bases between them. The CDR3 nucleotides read TGTGCCAGCAGCTTATACACAGATACGCAGTATTTT. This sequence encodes CASSLYTDTQYF.

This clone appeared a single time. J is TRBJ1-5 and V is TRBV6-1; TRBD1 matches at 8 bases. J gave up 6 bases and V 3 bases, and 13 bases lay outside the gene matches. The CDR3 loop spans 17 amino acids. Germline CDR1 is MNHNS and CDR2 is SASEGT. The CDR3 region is CASSDARGTGFFQPQHF. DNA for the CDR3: TGTGCCAGCAGTGACGCACGCGGGACAGGCTTCTTTCAGCCCCAGCATTTT.

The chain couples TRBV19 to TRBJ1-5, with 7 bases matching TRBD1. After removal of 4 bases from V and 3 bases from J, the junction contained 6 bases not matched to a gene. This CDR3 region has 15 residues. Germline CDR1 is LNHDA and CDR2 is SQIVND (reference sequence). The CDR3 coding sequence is TGTGCCAGTAGTACCACGGGACAGATCAATCAGCCCCAGCATTTT. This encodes CASSTTGQINQPQHF.

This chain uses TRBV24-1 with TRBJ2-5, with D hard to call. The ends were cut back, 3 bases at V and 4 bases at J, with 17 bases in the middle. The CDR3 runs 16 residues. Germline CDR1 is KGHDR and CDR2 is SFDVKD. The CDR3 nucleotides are TGTGCCACCAGTGATGCCAACCCTCTAGATCGAGAGACCCAGTACTTC. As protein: CATSDANPLDRETQYF.

CDR3 in amino acids: CAIMDTGLPQHF. In DNA form, the CDR3 reads TGTGCCATCATGGACACGGGTCTGCCCCAGCATTTT. This rearrangement joins TRBV10-3 to TRBJ1-5; D perhaps matches TRBD1 (5 bases). Deletions cut 7 bases from V and 9 bases from J, with 13 bases between. This CDR3 spans 12 amino acids. Germline CDR1 ENHRY, CDR2 SYGVKD.

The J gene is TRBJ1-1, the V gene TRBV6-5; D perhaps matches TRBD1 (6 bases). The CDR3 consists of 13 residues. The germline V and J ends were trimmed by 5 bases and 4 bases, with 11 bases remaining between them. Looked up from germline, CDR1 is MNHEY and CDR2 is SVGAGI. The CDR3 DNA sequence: TGTGCCAGCAGTCGCACAGGGCCCACTGAAGCTTTCTTT. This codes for CASSRTGPTEAFF.

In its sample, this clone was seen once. The CDR3: CASPAGDRSSYEQYV. Here the CDR3 DNA reads TGTGCCAGCCCCGCGGGCGACAGGAGCTCCTACGAGCAGTACGTC. The chain uses TRBV25-1 and TRBJ2-7; D is perhaps TRBD1 (6 bases). There are 15 residues in the CDR3. V lost 8 bases and J lost 0, with 17 bases in between. From germline, CDR1 is MGHDK and CDR2 SYGVNS.

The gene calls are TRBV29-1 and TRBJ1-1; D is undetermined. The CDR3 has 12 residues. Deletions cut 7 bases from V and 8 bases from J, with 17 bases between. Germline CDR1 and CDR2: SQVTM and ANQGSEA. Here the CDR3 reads CSAGSETREAFF. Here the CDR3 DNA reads TGCAGCGCGGGATCCGAGACTAGGGAAGCTTTCTTT. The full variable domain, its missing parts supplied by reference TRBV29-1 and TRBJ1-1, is SAVISQKPSRDICQRGTSLTIQCQVDSQVTMMFWYRQQPGQSLTLIATANQGSEATYESGFVIDKFPISRPNLTFSTLTVSNMSPEDSSIYLCSAGSETREAFFGQGTRLTVV.

CDR3 amino acids: CASVISGQGDSPLHF. CDR3 coding DNA: TGTGCCAGCGTGATCTCGGGACAGGGCGATTCACCCCTCCACTTT. J is TRBJ1-6 and V is TRBV7-2, with TRBD1 matching 9 bases. Germline values: CDR1 SGHTA, CDR2 FQGNSA. CDR3 length equals 15 residues. With 8 bases clipped from V and 8 bases from J, the junction kept 10 bases outside the gene matches.

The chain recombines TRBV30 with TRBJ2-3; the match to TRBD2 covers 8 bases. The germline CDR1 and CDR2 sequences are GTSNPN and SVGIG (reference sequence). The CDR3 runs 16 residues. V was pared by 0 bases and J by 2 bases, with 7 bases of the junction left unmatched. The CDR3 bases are TGTGCCTGGAGTGTACTCGGAGCGGGGGACACAGATACGCAGTATTTT. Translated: CAWSVLGAGDTDTQYF. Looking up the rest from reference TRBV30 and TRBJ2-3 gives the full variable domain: SQTIHQWPATLVQPVGSPLSLECTVEGTSNPNLYWYRQAAGRGLQLLFYSVGIGQISSEVPQNLSASRPQDRQFILSSKKLLLSDSGFYLCAWSVLGAGDTDTQYFGPGTRLTVL.

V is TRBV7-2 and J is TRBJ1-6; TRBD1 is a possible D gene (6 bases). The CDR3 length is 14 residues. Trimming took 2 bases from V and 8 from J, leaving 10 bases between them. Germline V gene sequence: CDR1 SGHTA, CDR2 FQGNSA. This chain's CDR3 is CASSLIQGYSPLHF. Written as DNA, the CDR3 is TGTGCCAGCAGCTTAATTCAGGGGTATTCACCCCTCCACTTT. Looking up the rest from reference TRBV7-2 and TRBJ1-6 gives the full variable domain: GAGVSQSPSNKVTEKGKDVELRCDPISGHTALYWYRQSLGQGLEFLIYFQGNSAPDKSGLPSDRFSAERTGGSVSTLTIQRTQQEDSAVYLCASSLIQGYSPLHFGNGTRLTVT.

CDR3 sequence reads: CASSLLAGNTIYF. The CDR3 DNA is TGTGCCAGCAGCTTATTGGCCGGAAACACCATATATTTT. The chain carries TRBV7-2 and TRBJ1-3; unclear D gene. Germline V gene lookup returns CDR1 SGHTA and CDR2 FQGNSA. The CDR3 runs to 13 residues. V dropped 2 bases and J dropped 4 bases, with 6 bases sitting between them.

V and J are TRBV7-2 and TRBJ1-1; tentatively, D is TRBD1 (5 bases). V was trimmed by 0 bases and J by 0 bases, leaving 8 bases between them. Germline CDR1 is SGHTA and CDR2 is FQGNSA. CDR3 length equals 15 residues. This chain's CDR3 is CASSLAGGLNTEAFF. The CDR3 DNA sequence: TGTGCCAGCAGCTTAGCTGGGGGGTTGAACACTGAAGCTTTCTTT.

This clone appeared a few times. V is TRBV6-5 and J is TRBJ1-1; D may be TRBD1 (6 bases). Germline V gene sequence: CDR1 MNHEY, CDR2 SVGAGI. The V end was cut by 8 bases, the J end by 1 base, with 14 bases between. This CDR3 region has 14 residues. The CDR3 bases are TGTGCCAGCGCGCGTCACAGGGAGAACACTGAAGCTTTCTTT. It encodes CASARHRENTEAFF.

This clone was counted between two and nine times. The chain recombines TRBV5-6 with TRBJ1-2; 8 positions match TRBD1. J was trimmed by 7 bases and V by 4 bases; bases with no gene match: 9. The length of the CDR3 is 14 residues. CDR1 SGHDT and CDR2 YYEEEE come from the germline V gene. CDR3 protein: CASSVGQGDSGYTF. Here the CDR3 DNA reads TGTGCCAGCAGCGTCGGACAGGGCGATTCTGGCTACACCTTC.

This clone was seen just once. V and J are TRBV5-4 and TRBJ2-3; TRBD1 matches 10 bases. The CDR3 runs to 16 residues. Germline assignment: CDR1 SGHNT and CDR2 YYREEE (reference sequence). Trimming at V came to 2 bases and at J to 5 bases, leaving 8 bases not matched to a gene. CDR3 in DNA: TGTGCCAGCAGCTTAGGGGCGGGACAGGGGTTAGATACGCAGTATTTT. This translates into CASSLGAGQGLDTQYF.